The 28 T cell receptor beta chains in this list originate from one sample, sequenced in a study of OX40 agonist ivuxolimab in advanced cancers. The library was made by the immunoSEQ multiplex PCR assay. As stored in TCRdb, this immuneACCESS dataset retains in-frame rearrangements with V and J assigned. A fraction of the clones does not appear; measured against another copy, unresolved V genes explain less than half of the discrepancy, and the remainder lacks a known reason. The sample yields 52,000 or so clones; over 80% were counted once. In total, the top ten clones hold roughly 0.6% of the sample. The sequencing used CD4+ or CD8+ T cells sorted from blood, collected in a trial of the OX40 agonist ivuxolimab. The source of these receptors is an adult with an advanced solid tumor such as melanoma, head and neck, liver or kidney cancer.

In this sample, this clone turned up a few times. V usage is TRBV5-1 and J usage is TRBJ1-1, with unresolved D. The CDR3 is 14 amino acids. Germline assignment: CDR1 SGHRS and CDR2 YFSETQ. V lost 2 bases and J 0 bases, leaving 8 bases between the germline ends. The CDR3 here is CASSLGRLNTEAFF. DNA for the CDR3: TGCGCCAGCAGCTTAGGCAGACTGAACACTGAAGCTTTCTTT.

The sample holds a few counts of this clone. This chain connects TRBV28 to TRBJ2-7; unclear D gene. The V end was cut by 9 bases, the J end by 1 base, with 7 bases between. Germline CDR1 and CDR2: MDHEN and SYDVKM. This CDR3 comprises 11 residues. The CDR3 loop is CASSISYEQYF. The CDR3 nucleotides are TGTGCCAGTTCCATTTCCTACGAGCAGTACTTC.

The chain carries TRBV11-3 and TRBJ2-3, with TRBD2 identical over 8 bases. The CDR3 runs 17 residues. CDR1 SGHNT and CDR2 YENEEA come from the germline V gene. Trimming cost V 6 bases and J 0 bases; bases outside gene matches: 11. The CDR3 sequence is CASRGSAGATSTDTQYF. CDR3 in DNA: TGTGCCAGCAGAGGGTCAGCGGGGGCGACTAGCACAGATACGCAGTATTTT.

This clone is a singleton in its sample. The chain joins TRBV18 to TRBJ2-2; TRBD2 matches at 10 bases. CDR1 is KGHSH and CDR2 is LQKENI in the germline V gene. This CDR3 region has 15 residues. V dropped 5 bases and J dropped 4; count of bases not matched to a gene: 4. The DNA for the CDR3 is TGTGCCAGCTCATCACTAGCGGGGATCACCGGGGAGCTGTTTTTT. It encodes CASSSLAGITGELFF. The whole variable domain, remainder taken from reference TRBV18 and TRBJ2-2, is NAGVMQNPRHLVRRRGQEARLRCSPMKGHSHVYWYRQLPEEGLKFMVYLQKENIIDESGMPKERFSAEFPKEGPSILRIQQVVRGDSAAYFCASSSLAGITGELFFGEGSRLTVL.

The CDR3 loop is CASSQDRTPIYGYTF. CDR3 sequence (DNA): TGTGCCAGCAGCCAAGATAGGACACCGATCTATGGCTACACCTTC. The chain is built from TRBV4-2 and TRBJ1-2, with D maybe TRBD1 (5 bases). This CDR3 contains 15 residues. Germline loops: CDR1 LGHNA, CDR2 YNFKEQ. The V end lost 0 bases, the J end lost 4 bases, and 12 bases lay between the germline ends.

The chain recombines TRBV6-1 with TRBJ2-7; 8 bases agree with TRBD1. Trimming removed 6 bases from V and 1 base from J; junction bases left unmatched: 8. Germline CDR1 MNHNS, CDR2 SASEGT. There are 15 residues in the CDR3. The CDR3 sequence is CASRMTGAGSYEQYF. DNA for the CDR3: TGTGCCAGCAGGATGACAGGGGCCGGGTCCTACGAGCAGTACTTC.

The V call is TRBV28, the J call TRBJ1-2, with D possibly matching TRBD1 (6 bases). The CDR3 spans 12 residues. CDR1 and CDR2 (germline): MDHEN, SYDVKM. Trimming took off 3 bases at V and 5 bases at J, with 7 bases between the two ends. The CDR3 DNA follows: TGTGCCAGCAGTTTTGGACAGTATGGCTACACCTTC. Protein product: CASSFGQYGYTF.

This chain links TRBV19 with TRBJ1-1, with 10 bases that match TRBD1. V trimming: 5 bases; J trimming: 4 bases; junction bases outside the gene matches: 13. CDR3 length: 17 amino acids. Germline CDR1 reads LNHDA; CDR2 reads SQIVND (reference sequence). Here the CDR3 DNA reads TGTGCCAGTAGTCTACATTCCGGGACAGGGGTGGGCACTGAAGCTTTCTTT. Amino acids: CASSLHSGTGVGTEAFF. Looking up the rest from reference TRBV19 and TRBJ1-1 gives the full variable domain: DGGITQSPKYLFRKEGQNVTLSCEQNLNHDAMYWYRQDPGQGLRLIYYSQIVNDFQKGDIAEGYSVSREKKESFPLTVTSAQKNPTAFYLCASSLHSGTGVGTEAFFGQGTRLTVV.

CDR3 sequence: CASSLVSGTSGSPNEQFF. In DNA, the CDR3 is TGTGCCAGCAGCTTAGTTTCCGGGACTAGCGGGAGCCCCAATGAGCAGTTCTTC. V is TRBV11-1 and J is TRBJ2-1, with 14 bases matching TRBD2. The CDR3 is made up of 18 amino acids. In germline, CDR1 is SGHAT, CDR2 FQDESV (reference sequence). V shed 1 base, J shed 6 bases, and the junction held 8 bases outside the gene matches. The entire variable domain, with the rest obtained from reference TRBV11-1 and TRBJ2-1, is as follows: EAEVAQSPRYKITEKSQAVAFWCDPISGHATLYWYRQILGQGPELLVQFQDESVVDDSQLPKDRFSAERLKGVDSTLKIQPAELGDSAMYLCASSLVSGTSGSPNEQFFGPGTRLTVL.

This clone was found a few times. Relative to the germline gene, one junction end is altered; a read error may explain this. The chain has TRBV7-7 and TRBJ2-1; D not resolved. This CDR3 is 15 amino acids long. Germline CDR1 reads SSHAT; CDR2 reads FNYEAQ (reference sequence). The CDR3, as DNA: TGTGCTAGCAGCTTAGTTCCAAACTCGGTTGATGAGCAGTTCTTC. This translates into CASSLVPNSVDEQFF.

The genes are TRBV12-5 and TRBJ2-2; 8 bases are shared with TRBD2. This CDR3 is 17 amino acids long. CDR1 and CDR2 (germline): LGHNT, FRNRAP. The V and J ends lost 0 bases and 4 bases, in that order; junction bases with no gene match: 7. The CDR3: CASGLVLSGGPTGELFF. In DNA form, the CDR3 reads TGTGCTAGTGGTTTGGTACTGAGCGGGGGCCCCACCGGGGAGCTGTTTTTT.

This rearrangement joins TRBV6-5 to TRBJ2-7, with D tentatively TRBD2 (6 bases). Trimming stripped 6 bases from V and 3 bases from J, with 9 bases between. The CDR3 covers 12 residues. Per germline, CDR1 MNHEY and CDR2 SVGAGI. The CDR3 nucleotides are TGTGCCAGCAGCGGGAGTAACTACGAGCAGTACTTC. This encodes CASSGSNYEQYF.

V usage is TRBV7-2 and J usage is TRBJ2-3; TRBD2 aligns across 14 bases. Germline CDR1 SGHTA, CDR2 FQGNSA. The CDR3 extends over 16 amino acids. The V gene end was trimmed by 6 bases and the J gene end by 6 bases; junction bases not matched to a gene: 8. CDR3 sequence (DNA): TGTGCCAGCAGATTCTGGACTAGCGGGGGGCGGGATACGCAGTATTTT. Amino acids: CASRFWTSGGRDTQYF.

The gene calls are TRBV18 and TRBJ1-2; 9 nucleotides agree with TRBD1. V gave up 6 bases and J gave up 0 bases; unmatched junction bases: 8. The length of the CDR3 is 16 residues. Looked up from germline, CDR1 is KGHSH and CDR2 is LQKENI. In nucleotides, the CDR3 is TGTGCCAGCTCCGCAGGACAGGGGAATGCTAACTATGGCTACACCTTC. Protein: CASSAGQGNANYGYTF.

This clone occurred once. The chain couples TRBV7-6 to TRBJ2-5; 10 bases are shared with TRBD2. The trim removed 7 bases at V and 7 bases at J, leaving 12 bases unmatched. The CDR3 sequence is 15 residues long. CDR1 is SGHVS and CDR2 is FNYEAQ in the germline V gene. The CDR3 loop reads CASTRASGSEVTQYF. As DNA, the CDR3 is TGTGCCAGCACAAGGGCTAGCGGGAGTGAAGTGACCCAGTACTTC. Together with reference TRBV7-6 and TRBJ2-5, the CDR3 gives the full variable domain: GAGVSQSPRYKVTKRGQDVALRCDPISGHVSLYWYRQALGQGPEFLTYFNYEAQQDKSGLPNDRFSAERPEGSISTLTIQRTEQRDSAMYRCASTRASGSEVTQYFGPGTRLLVL.

This chain joins TRBV4-2 and TRBJ2-5, with TRBD2 identical over 9 bases. The germline gives CDR1 LGHNA, CDR2 YNFKEQ. Unmatched junction bases numbered 4, after V lost 0 bases and J lost 2 bases. CDR3 length equals 16 residues. In DNA form, the CDR3 reads TGTGCCAGCAGCCAAGATTTGCGGGGGGGTCAAGAGACCCAGTACTTC. It yields the protein CASSQDLRGGQETQYF.

This clone was observed once. V usage is TRBV5-4 and J usage is TRBJ2-3; the D is unclear. In germline, CDR1 is SGHNT, CDR2 YYREEE (reference sequence). The CDR3 consists of 14 residues. The V gene lost 4 bases and the J gene lost 0 bases, with 9 bases spanning the gap. This chain's CDR3 is CASSVGGSTDTQYF. The CDR3 DNA is TGTGCCAGCAGCGTGGGCGGTAGCACAGATACGCAGTATTTT.

The CDR3 sequence is CASSPGLPRAYNSPLHF. The CDR3 DNA follows: TGTGCCAGCAGCCCGGGACTCCCGAGGGCCTATAATTCACCCCTCCACTTT. The chain joins TRBV4-2 to TRBJ1-6; weak D call: TRBD1 (5 bases). In germline, CDR1 is LGHNA, CDR2 YNFKEQ. The CDR3 consists of 17 residues. Trimming cost V 4 bases and J 2 bases, with 15 bases left between them.

This chain connects TRBV2 to TRBJ1-1; 9 bases fit TRBD1. Losses at the gene ends were 6 bases for V and 5 bases for J; bases not matched to a gene: 10. Germline V gives CDR1 SNHLY, CDR2 FYNNEI. This CDR3 is 15 amino acids long. This CDR3 reads CASRGTGGRGTEAFF. CDR3 sequence (DNA): TGTGCCAGCAGGGGAACAGGGGGCCGCGGAACTGAAGCTTTCTTT.

The chain is built from TRBV4-1 and TRBJ2-2, with 7 bases aligning to TRBD2. V lost 4 bases and J lost 0; bases outside the gene matches: 11. This CDR3 is built from 18 residues. CDR1 is MGHRA, CDR2 YSYEKL, per germline. CDR3 residues: CASSPEPTSVSNTGELFF. In DNA, the CDR3 is TGCGCCAGCAGCCCAGAGCCCACTAGCGTTTCGAACACCGGGGAGCTGTTTTTT.

The CDR3, as DNA: TGCGCCAGCAGCCAGGTTCTATTTGAGACCCAGTACTTC. Amino acid sequence: CASSQVLFETQYF. This rearrangement joins TRBV4-3 to TRBJ2-5; D is uncertain. Trimming pared 3 bases from V and 5 bases from J, leaving 10 bases between. CDR1 is LGHNA, CDR2 YSLEER, per germline. The CDR3 is made up of 13 amino acids.

The genes are TRBV5-1 and TRBJ2-3; 11 bases fit TRBD2. V was pared by 0 bases and J by 5 bases, with 2 bases of the junction left unmatched. Looked up from germline, CDR1 is SGHRS and CDR2 is YFSETQ. The CDR3 runs to 15 residues. DNA for the CDR3: TGCGCCAGCAGCTTGGCTAGCGGGGGGCGAGATACGCAGTATTTT. It yields the protein CASSLASGGRDTQYF.

The chain uses TRBV30 and TRBJ2-2; 13 nucleotides match TRBD2. The CDR3 has 18 amino acids. The germline CDR1 and CDR2 sequences are GTSNPN and SVGIG (reference sequence). The ends lost 0 bases at V and 4 bases at J; junction bases unmatched: 8. The CDR3 here is CAWSVRTSGRAGTGELFF. CDR3 DNA sequence: TGTGCCTGGAGTGTAAGAACTAGCGGGAGGGCCGGCACCGGGGAGCTGTTTTTT.

V and J are TRBV7-2 and TRBJ1-6; possibly TRBD1 for D (5 bases). The CDR3 runs 16 residues. Trimming stripped 0 bases from V and 7 bases from J, with 13 bases between. CDR1 SGHTA and CDR2 FQGNSA come from the germline V gene. Written as DNA, the CDR3 is TGTGCCAGCAGCTTAGCGCAAAGGGGTGGCAATTCACCCCTCCACTTT. Encoded protein: CASSLAQRGGNSPLHF. Using reference TRBV7-2 and TRBJ1-6 for the parts outside the CDR3, the full variable domain is GAGVSQSPSNKVTEKGKDVELRCDPISGHTALYWYRQSLGQGLEFLIYFQGNSAPDKSGLPSDRFSAERTGGSVSTLTIQRTQQEDSAVYLCASSLAQRGGNSPLHFGNGTRLTVT.

The V gene is TRBV19, the J gene TRBJ2-5; D may be TRBD2 (6 bases). The CDR3 is 12 residues long. The V end was cut by 3 bases, the J end by 4 bases, with 6 bases between. Germline lookup yields CDR1 LNHDA and CDR2 SQIVND (reference sequence). CDR3: CASSIGRETQYF. The CDR3 region has the DNA TGTGCCAGTAGTATCGGGAGAGAGACCCAGTACTTC.

The sample holds a few counts of this clone. The chain carries TRBV5-1 and TRBJ2-5, with D maybe TRBD1 (5 bases). This CDR3 contains 15 residues. V was clipped by 4 bases and J by 5 bases, with 18 bases between them. Germline CDR1 and CDR2: SGHRS and YFSETQ. The CDR3 here is CASSLLSDRMETQYF. As DNA, the CDR3 is TGCGCCAGCAGCCTCTTATCTGACAGAATGGAGACCCAGTACTTC.

The V gene is TRBV11-2, the J gene TRBJ2-5; the match to TRBD2 covers 9 bases. The CDR3 extends over 15 amino acids. The germline V gene encodes CDR1 SGHAT and CDR2 FQNNGV. Unmatched junction bases numbered 6, after V lost 0 bases and J lost 7 bases. The CDR3 spells CASSLEASGETTQYF. CDR3 DNA: TGTGCCAGCAGCTTAGAGGCTAGCGGGGAAACGACCCAGTACTTC. The full variable domain, its missing parts supplied by reference TRBV11-2 and TRBJ2-5, is EAGVAQSPRYKIIEKRQSVAFWCNPISGHATLYWYQQILGQGPKLLIQFQNNGVVDDSQLPKDRFSAERLKGVDSTLKIQPAKLEDSAVYLCASSLEASGETTQYFGPGTRLLVL.

The CDR3 loop reads CASRGGSYEQYF. The CDR3 nucleotides are TGTGCCAGCCGGGGCGGTTCCTACGAGCAGTACTTC. The chain combines TRBV6-5 with TRBJ2-7; D is tentatively TRBD1 or TRBD2 (5 bases each). The CDR3 runs 12 residues. Germline values: CDR1 MNHEY, CDR2 SVGAGI. V was trimmed by 8 bases and J by 1 base, leaving 9 bases between them.